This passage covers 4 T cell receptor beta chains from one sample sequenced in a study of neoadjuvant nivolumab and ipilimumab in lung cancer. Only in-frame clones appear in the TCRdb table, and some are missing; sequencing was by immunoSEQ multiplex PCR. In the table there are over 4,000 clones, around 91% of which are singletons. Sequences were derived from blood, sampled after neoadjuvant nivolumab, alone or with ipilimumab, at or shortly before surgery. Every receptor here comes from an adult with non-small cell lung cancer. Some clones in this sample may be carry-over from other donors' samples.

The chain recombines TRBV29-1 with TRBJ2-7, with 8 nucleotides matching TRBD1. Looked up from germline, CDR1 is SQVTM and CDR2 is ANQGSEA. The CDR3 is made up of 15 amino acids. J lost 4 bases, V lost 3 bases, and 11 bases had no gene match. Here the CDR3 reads CSVEGRGQGIYEQYF. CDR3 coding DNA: TGCAGCGTTGAGGGCAGGGGGCAAGGGATTTACGAGCAGTACTTC.

The CDR3 loop is CASSLSARTDTQYF. Here the CDR3 DNA reads TGCGCCAGCAGCTTAAGCGCTCGCACAGATACGCAGTATTTT. The gene calls are TRBV5-1 and TRBJ2-3, with D uncertain. The ends were cut back, 2 bases at V and 1 base at J, with 8 bases in the middle. Per germline, CDR1 SGHRS and CDR2 YFSETQ. The CDR3 is 14 amino acids.

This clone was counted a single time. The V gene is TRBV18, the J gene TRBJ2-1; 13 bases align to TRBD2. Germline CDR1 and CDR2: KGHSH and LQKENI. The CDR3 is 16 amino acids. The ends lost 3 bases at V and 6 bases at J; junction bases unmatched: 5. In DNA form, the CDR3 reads TGTGCCAGCTCACCTAGAAGGACTAGCGGGGGCAATGAGCAGTTCTTC. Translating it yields CASSPRRTSGGNEQFF.

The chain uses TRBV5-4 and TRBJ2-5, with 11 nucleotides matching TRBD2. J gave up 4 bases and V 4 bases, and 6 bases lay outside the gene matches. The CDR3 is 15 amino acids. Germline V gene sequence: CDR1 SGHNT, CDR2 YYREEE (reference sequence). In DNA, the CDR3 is TGTGCCAGCAGCGGGTTAGCGGGAGGGGCAGAGACCCAGTACTTC. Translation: CASSGLAGGAETQYF. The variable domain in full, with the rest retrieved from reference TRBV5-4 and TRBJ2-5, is ETGVTQSPTHLIKTRGQQVTLRCSSQSGHNTVSWYQQALGQGPQFIFQYYREEENGRGNFPPRFSGLQFPNYSSELNVNALELDDSALYLCASSGLAGGAETQYFGPGTRLLVL.